The 27 T cell receptor beta chains reported below all come from one sample, sequenced in a study of cytomegalovirus exposure and HLA in healthy donors. Primers included in the PCR were 60 Vbeta and 13 Jbeta primers. TCRdb keeps only in-frame clones here, not all; method: immunoSEQ multiplex PCR. The sample has some 100,000 clones, approximately 70% seen once. The sequencing sample was made of PBMCs. The source of these receptors is a woman younger than 30 in good health and CMV-seropositive.

In DNA, the CDR3 is TGTGCCAGCTCACCATTGACTAGCGGGCAAACCTACGAGCAGTACTTC. Protein: CASSPLTSGQTYEQYF. The chain joins TRBV18 to TRBJ2-7; TRBD2 matches 10 bases. Germline CDR1 reads KGHSH; CDR2 reads LQKENI. V lost 2 bases and J lost 2; bases outside the gene matches: 6. The CDR3 totals 16 residues.

The chain employs TRBV6-5 and TRBJ2-1; perhaps TRBD1 as D (5 bases). The CDR3 loop spans 15 amino acids. V dropped 2 bases and J dropped 4 bases, with 12 bases sitting between them. Germline CDR1 MNHEY, CDR2 SVGAGI. Here the CDR3 reads CASSYGRAPYNEQFF. DNA for the CDR3: TGTGCCAGCAGTTACGGCAGGGCTCCATACAATGAGCAGTTCTTC.

V and J are TRBV4-3 and TRBJ2-7, with 13 bases aligning to TRBD2. The V gene's germline CDR1 is LGHNA and CDR2 YSLEER. The ends lost 1 base at V and 6 bases at J; junction bases unmatched: 3. The CDR3 spans 15 residues. The CDR3 nucleotides are TGCGCCAGCAGCCAAGGGACTAGCGGGAGTAGCGAGCAGTACTTC. Its translation: CASSQGTSGSSEQYF.

The CDR3 region is CSVEQDYEQYF. The CDR3 DNA reads as TGCAGCGTTGAACAGGATTACGAGCAGTACTTC. The J gene is TRBJ2-7, the V gene TRBV29-1; no firm D call. The ends were cut back, 2 bases at V and 4 bases at J, with 6 bases in the middle. Germline V gene data show CDR1 as SQVTM and CDR2 as ANQGSEA. This CDR3 is built from 11 residues.

The chain links TRBV7-9 to TRBJ1-2; 10 bases line up with TRBD1. The germline V gene has CDR1 SEHNR and CDR2 FQNEAQ (reference sequence). Trimming cost V 5 bases and J 4 bases; bases outside gene matches: 7. This CDR3 has 15 residues. Written as DNA, the CDR3 is TGTGCCAGCAGCGGCCGGGACAGGGGCTTCTATGGCTACACCTTC. Its protein product is CASSGRDRGFYGYTF. Combining the CDR3 with reference TRBV7-9 and TRBJ1-2 gives the whole variable domain DTGVSQNPRHKITKRGQNVTFRCDPISEHNRLYWYRQTLGQGPEFLTYFQNEAQLEKSRLLSDRFSAERPKGSFSTLEIQRTEQGDSAMYLCASSGRDRGFYGYTFGSGTRLTVV.

The count of this clone is one. The chain couples TRBV7-3 to TRBJ2-3, with a weak D call TRBD2 (6 bases). V lost 6 bases and J 2 bases, leaving 15 bases between the germline ends. CDR3 length: 15 amino acids. Germline CDR1 is SGHTA and CDR2 is FQGTGA. The CDR3: CASSPGGTNTDTQYF. CDR3 nucleotide sequence: TGTGCCAGCAGTCCCGGGGGAACCAACACAGATACGCAGTATTTT.

V gene TRBV10-3 combines with J gene TRBJ2-3; 12 nucleotides match TRBD2. The CDR3 has 16 residues. Germline assignment: CDR1 ENHRY and CDR2 SYGVKD. The ends lost 2 bases at V and 2 bases at J; junction bases unmatched: 2. DNA of the CDR3: TGTGCCATCAGTGAGGGACTAGCGGGAAACACAGATACGCAGTATTTT. Protein sequence: CAISEGLAGNTDTQYF.

The chain employs TRBV9 and TRBJ2-7; no reliable D call. V lost 0 bases to trimming and J lost 3 bases, with 7 bases between them. Germline CDR1 is SGDLS and CDR2 is YYNGEE. The CDR3 is 13 residues long. Here the CDR3 reads CASSVGHNYEQYF. The CDR3 DNA reads as TGTGCCAGCAGCGTAGGGCATAACTACGAGCAGTACTTC.

The chain is built from TRBV25-1 and TRBJ2-1; maybe TRBD2 (6 bases). Per the germline V gene, CDR1 is MGHDK and CDR2 is SYGVNS. V lost 3 bases and J lost 7, with 19 bases in between. The CDR3 runs 16 residues. As DNA, the CDR3 is TGTGCCAGCAGTGATGGAGGGCTCCTTGGTGGTAATGAGCAGTTCTTC. Its translation is CASSDGGLLGGNEQFF.

The rearrangement uses TRBV2 and TRBJ2-2, with D perhaps matching TRBD1 (5 bases). This CDR3 has 15 amino acids. Germline CDR1 reads SNHLY; CDR2 reads FYNNEI. V was clipped by 4 bases and J by 4 bases, with 13 bases between them. In nucleotides, the CDR3 is TGTGCCAGCAGTGTGGTCGGAAGGGGCACCGGGGAGCTGTTTTTT. It encodes CASSVVGRGTGELFF.

V is TRBV30 and J is TRBJ2-3; 9 nucleotides agree with TRBD2. Germline V CDR1 and CDR2: GTSNPN, SVGIG (reference sequence). The CDR3 is 16 residues long. V shed 7 bases, J shed 2 bases, and the junction held 13 bases outside the gene matches. The DNA for the CDR3 is TGTGCCTCCAATTTACGAGCGGGAGGTTACACAGATACGCAGTATTTT. Its translation: CASNLRAGGYTDTQYF.

This clone was seen a single time. The chain links TRBV30 to TRBJ2-1; 7 nucleotides line up with TRBD2. Germline V gene sequence: CDR1 GTSNPN, CDR2 SVGIG (reference sequence). This CDR3 region has 15 residues. J lost 7 bases, V lost 4 bases, and 13 bases had no gene match. Written as DNA, the CDR3 is TGTGCCTGGATGAAAGTGGGAGGGTTAGGGAATGAGCAGTTCTTC. It yields the protein CAWMKVGGLGNEQFF.

The chain couples TRBV10-3 to TRBJ1-6; D may be TRBD1 (5 bases). The CDR3 has 12 amino acids. Looked up from germline, CDR1 is ENHRY and CDR2 is SYGVKD. Trimming took 6 bases from V and 9 from J, leaving 9 bases between them. The CDR3 loop reads CAIRDISSPLHF. CDR3 DNA: TGTGCCATCAGGGACATATCTTCACCCCTCCACTTT.

The J gene is TRBJ2-5, the V gene TRBV7-9; a possible D gene is TRBD2 (6 bases). Germline V lookup: CDR1 SEHNR, CDR2 FQNEAQ (reference sequence). The CDR3 extends over 15 amino acids. The V end lost 1 base, the J end lost 5 bases, and 14 bases lay between the germline ends. The CDR3 DNA follows: TGTGCCAGCAGCTTAGTCGGGGGAGTGGTCGAGACCCAGTACTTC. Its protein is CASSLVGGVVETQYF.

The V and J genes are TRBV4-1 and TRBJ2-7, with 10 bases fitting TRBD2. V trimming: 0 bases; J trimming: 0 bases; junction bases outside the gene matches: 8. The length of the CDR3 is 18 residues. The germline gives CDR1 MGHRA, CDR2 YSYEKL. The CDR3 region has the DNA TGCGCCAGCAGCCAAGATTCGGGGCTAGCGGGGGCCTCCTACGAGCAGTACTTC. This encodes CASSQDSGLAGASYEQYF.

This clone has just one count. The CDR3 sequence: CASSTARFSNQPQHF. CDR3 bases: TGCGCCAGCAGCACGGCTAGATTTAGCAATCAGCCCCAGCATTTT. The chain carries TRBV4-1 and TRBJ1-5, with D hard to call. Trimming pared 5 bases from V and 0 bases from J, leaving 11 bases between. The germline CDR1 and CDR2 sequences are MGHRA and YSYEKL. The CDR3 is made up of 15 amino acids.

The CDR3 nucleotides are TGCGCCAGCAGCCCGGGACTAGCGGAAAACAATGAGCAGTTCTTC. Translating it yields CASSPGLAENNEQFF. V usage is TRBV4-3 and J usage is TRBJ2-1; 11 positions agree with TRBD2. V lost 4 bases to trimming and J lost 5 bases; unmatched junction nucleotides: 4. The CDR3 is 15 amino acids. Per the germline V gene, CDR1 is LGHNA and CDR2 is YSLEER.

This clone was counted a single time. This chain uses TRBV5-1 with TRBJ2-5, with D perhaps matching TRBD2 (6 bases). CDR1 is SGHRS and CDR2 is YFSETQ in the germline V gene. CDR3 length equals 11 residues. The ends were cut back, 5 bases at V and 5 bases at J, with 7 bases in the middle. The CDR3 protein is CASRLAETQYF. DNA of the CDR3: TGCGCCAGCAGACTAGCTGAGACCCAGTACTTC. Together with reference TRBV5-1 and TRBJ2-5, the CDR3 gives the full variable domain: KAGVTQTPRYLIKTRGQQVTLSCSPISGHRSVSWYQQTPGQGLQFLFEYFSETQRNKGNFPGRFSGRQFSNSRSEMNVSTLELGDSALYLCASRLAETQYFGPGTRLLVL.

This clone was counted at least ten times. This chain connects TRBV5-1 to TRBJ2-1; 11 nucleotides agree with TRBD2. CDR3 length equals 18 residues. V lost 4 bases to trimming and J lost 5 bases; unmatched junction nucleotides: 14. Germline V gene sequence: CDR1 SGHRS, CDR2 YFSETQ. The CDR3 DNA is TGCGCCAGCAGCGCCCAGCCCCTTATAGCGGGAGGGGACAATGAGCAGTTCTTC. Its translation is CASSAQPLIAGGDNEQFF. The full variable domain, in which reference TRBV5-1 and TRBJ2-1 provide the parts outside the CDR3, is KAGVTQTPRYLIKTRGQQVTLSCSPISGHRSVSWYQQTPGQGLQFLFEYFSETQRNKGNFPGRFSGRQFSNSRSEMNVSTLELGDSALYLCASSAQPLIAGGDNEQFFGPGTRLTVL.

This clone was counted between two and nine times. The chain links TRBV6-5 to TRBJ2-5, with 7 bases matching TRBD1. The J call is doubtful: the DNA matches TRBJ2-7 better. CDR3 size: 14 residues. The germline gives CDR1 MNHEY, CDR2 SVGAGI. The CDR3 coding sequence is TGTGCCAGCAGTTTCAACCGGGACAGCCACGAGCAGTACTTC. Translating gives CASSFNRDSHEQYF.

J is TRBJ1-1 and V is TRBV15, with D hard to call. Germline CDR1 LNHNV, CDR2 YYDKDF (reference sequence). The CDR3 loop spans 13 amino acids. Trimming took off 3 bases at V and 6 bases at J, with 11 bases between the two ends. CDR3 nucleotide sequence: TGTGCCACCAGCAGGGAGCGTTACGCTGAAGCTTTCTTT. It encodes CATSRERYAEAFF.

The V call is TRBV6-5, the J call TRBJ2-1; D unclear. CDR3 length: 12 amino acids. The V end lost 6 bases, the J end lost 4 bases, and 7 bases lay between the germline ends. Germline CDR1 MNHEY, CDR2 SVGAGI. The CDR3 coding sequence is TGTGCCAGCAGCGTCGGGTACAATGAGCAGTTCTTC. It translates to CASSVGYNEQFF.

This sequence joins TRBV27 and TRBJ1-5, with 7 bases fitting TRBD1. The germline V gene encodes CDR1 MNHEY and CDR2 SMNVEV (reference sequence). J gave up 6 bases and V 2 bases, and 7 bases lay outside the gene matches. The CDR3 covers 15 residues. CDR3 sequence reads: CASSLQGGIAQPQHF. In nucleotides, the CDR3 is TGTGCCAGCAGTTTACAGGGGGGAATCGCTCAGCCCCAGCATTTT.

This rearrangement joins TRBV4-3 to TRBJ2-7; D is perhaps TRBD1 (6 bases). With 1 base removed from V and 3 bases from J, the gap between germline ends came to 10 bases. The CDR3 is 14 amino acids. Germline CDR1 LGHNA, CDR2 YSLEER. The CDR3, as DNA: TGCGCCAGCAGCCAAGCAGGGGCGGGCTACGAGCAGTACTTC. Its protein is CASSQAGAGYEQYF.

This chain links TRBV7-9 with TRBJ2-1, with 9 bases matching TRBD2. There are 16 residues in the CDR3. V was pared by 7 bases and J by 3 bases, with 10 bases of the junction left unmatched. Germline-derived CDR1 and CDR2 are SEHNR and FQNEAQ (reference sequence). The CDR3 protein is CASNEESGRHYNEQFF. Here the CDR3 DNA reads TGTGCCAGCAACGAGGAAAGCGGGAGGCACTACAATGAGCAGTTCTTC.

In its sample, this clone was seen once. The chain uses TRBV2 and TRBJ1-4, with 7 bases that match TRBD1. The germline V gene has CDR1 SNHLY and CDR2 FYNNEI. The V gene end was trimmed by 3 bases and the J gene end by 8 bases; junction bases not matched to a gene: 9. The CDR3 runs 15 residues. CDR3 DNA sequence: TGTGCCAGCAGTGAGACAGGGACCCCTGGGGAAAAACTGTTTTTT. Amino acids: CASSETGTPGEKLFF.

This clone was counted a few times. The rearrangement uses TRBV7-9 and TRBJ2-1; TRBD2 agrees at 7 bases. The germline CDR1 and CDR2 sequences are SEHNR and FQNEAQ (reference sequence). The CDR3 loop spans 16 amino acids. V shed 2 bases and J 7 bases; nucleotides not matched to a gene: 11. The CDR3 reads CASSLLFGRNPNEQFF. CDR3 DNA: TGTGCCAGCAGCTTATTGTTCGGGAGGAACCCGAATGAGCAGTTCTTC.